This TCR beta chain emerged from a study of breast tumors, draining lymph nodes, adjacent tissues. TCRdb itself ran the multiplex PCR reads through MiXCR, one entry per CDR3 protein. The table records around 140,000 distinct CDR3 sequences, 32% of them present only once. Comments on this clonotype: Its antigen is unidentified.

Study observations and caveats: Tumor T cell lymph node origin was a supported hypothesis, not proven. Most tumor T cells seemingly derive from lymph node, then expand in tumor. Tumors had less TCR diversity than lymph nodes, more than nontumor tissue. Tumor and nontumor repertoires were significantly more similar in luminal-like than in basal-like breast cancer.

Samples came from axillary lymph nodes draining the breast cancer. Germline CDR1 and CDR2: LNHDA and SQIVND (reference sequence). V lost 1 base and J 5 bases, leaving 14 bases between the germline ends. The CDR3 runs to 16 residues. The sequencing sample was made of axillary lymph node tissue. The TCR originated in a female donor with breast cancer. Some clones in this sample may be carry-over from other donors' samples. The chain is built from TRBV19 and TRBJ2-2; D call uncertain. CDR3 in DNA: TGTGCCAGTAGTATAGCAACAGCATCAGAGACCGGGGAGCTGTTTTTT. Translation gives CASSIATASETGELFF.